The clone carrying this TCR beta chain has only a few counts. The antigen is not known. The source of the sample is a study of OX40 agonist ivuxolimab in advanced cancers. Whole-study context: Ivuxolimab was administered intravenously to patients at 0.01 to 10 mg/kg every 2 weeks. Dose-escalation patients were diagnosed with hepatocellular carcinoma, melanoma, renal cell cancer or head and neck cancer. Study-level findings and limits: Partial responders treated at 0.1-3.0 mg/kg exhibited clonal expansion among the lowest measured. Antigen targets of the expanded peripheral T cells went undetermined.

The assay was immunoSEQ multiplex PCR, and TCRdb's table has in-frame clones only and misses some. The data show about 10,000 clones, approximately 57% seen once. The V end lost 4 bases, the J end lost 4 bases, and 18 bases lay between the germline ends. Germline CDR1 and CDR2: SGHDT and YYEEEE. CDR3 length: 15 residues. This TCR was recovered from an adult with an advanced solid tumor such as melanoma, head and neck, liver or kidney cancer. The specimen comprised CD4+ or CD8+ T cells sorted from blood, sampled in a trial of the OX40 agonist ivuxolimab. The chain employs TRBV5-6 and TRBJ2-7; weak D call: TRBD2 (6 bases). CDR3 sequence reads: CASSLLLASAYEQYF. Written as DNA, the CDR3 is TGTGCCAGCAGCCTACTTTTGGCTAGCGCGTACGAGCAGTACTTC.